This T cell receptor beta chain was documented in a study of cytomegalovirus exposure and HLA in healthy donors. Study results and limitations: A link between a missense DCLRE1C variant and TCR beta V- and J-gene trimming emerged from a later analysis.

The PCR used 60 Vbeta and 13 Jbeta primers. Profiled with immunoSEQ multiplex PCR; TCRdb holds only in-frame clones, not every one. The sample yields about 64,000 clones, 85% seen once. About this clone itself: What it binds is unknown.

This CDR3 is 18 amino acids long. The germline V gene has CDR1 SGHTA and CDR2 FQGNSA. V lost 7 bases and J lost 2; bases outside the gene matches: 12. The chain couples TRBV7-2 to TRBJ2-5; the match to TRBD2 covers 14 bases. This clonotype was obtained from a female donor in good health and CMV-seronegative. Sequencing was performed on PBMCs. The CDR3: CASTGGGLAGGLQETQYF. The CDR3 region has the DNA TGTGCCAGCACAGGGGGTGGACTAGCGGGAGGTCTGCAAGAGACCCAGTACTTC.